This is a list of T cell receptor beta chains from one sample in a study of T cells in Graves' hyperthyroidism and ophthalmopathy. TCRdb re-called the multiplex PCR reads through MiXCR, storing one row per CDR3 protein. The sample consists of fewer than 900,000 distinct CDR3 sequences, around 20% of them appearing once. Material for sequencing was blood. The receptors come from a woman between 50 and 59 years old with Graves' hyperthyroidism that later progressed to Graves' ophthalmopathy. Each CDR3 is given with its conserved first and last residue. Each record gives: V gene, J gene, clone size, D gene, CDR3 DNA, CDR3 protein. The D gene is left open where the match is weak. The size field is filled for only some rows; it gives once, few, many or a size class.

TRBV6-1	TRBJ1-6	.	.	TGTGCCAGCAGGTCAGAGATCTATAATTCACCCCTCCACTTT	CASRSEIYNSPLHF
TRBV11-3	TRBJ2-3	many	TRBD2	TGTGCCAGCAGCTCAAGGACTAGCGGACGCACAGATACGCAGTATTTT	CASSSRTSGRTDTQYF
TRBV7-6	TRBJ2-1	few	TRBD2	TGTGCCAGCAGCTCGACTAGCGCCTCTTACAATGAGCAGTTCTTC	CASSSTSASYNEQFF
TRBV5-5	TRBJ2-6	many	TRBD1	TGTGCCAGCAGCTTCGGGACAGGGTCTGGGGCCAACGTCCTGACTTTC	CASSFGTGSGANVLTF
TRBV20-1	TRBJ1-5	few	TRBD1	TGCAGTGCTCGGGGGCGGGACAGACGCAATCAGCCCCAGCATTTT	CSARGRDRRNQPQHF
TRBV18	TRBJ1-2	many	.	TGTGCCAGCTCACCAACTCAGATCTATGGCTACACCTTC	CASSPTQIYGYTF
TRBV20-1	TRBJ1-5	few	.	TGCAGTGCTAGAGTGGGGGGGAGTCAGCCCCAGCATTTT	CSARVGGSQPQHF
TRBV19	TRBJ1-6	.	TRBD1	TGTGCCAGTAGCCCGAGGACAGGGGCGTATAATTCACCCCTCCACTTT	CASSPRTGAYNSPLHF
TRBV5-1	TRBJ2-3	many	.	TGCGCCAGCAGCAACTGGATGGGCGATTCCACAGATACGCAGTATTTT	CASSNWMGDSTDTQYF
TRBV10-3	TRBJ1-6	many	.	TGTGCCATCAGTGATACGGACGGTAGTCATTCACCCCTCCACTTT	CAISDTDGSHSPLHF
TRBV7-9	TRBJ1-1	.	.	TGTGCCAGCAGACCGGGACTGTCGAACACTGAAGCTTTCTTT	CASRPGLSNTEAFF
TRBV24-1	TRBJ1-2	.	.	TGTGCCACCAGTGAAGGCAGGTTCGACGGCTACACCTTC	CATSEGRFDGYTF
TRBV28	TRBJ1-1	many	.	TGTGCCAGCAGCCCGATTGGCCGCGGGAACACTGAAGCTTTCTTT	CASSPIGRGNTEAFF
TRBV11-1	TRBJ2-4	.	TRBD1	TGTGCCAGCAGCTTACAGGGGGCAGTGGAAAACATTCAGTACTTC	CASSLQGAVENIQYF
TRBV2	TRBJ2-3	.	.	TGTGCCAGCAGACCCAGGCAGATCTTGAGCACAGATACGCAGTATTTT	CASRPRQILSTDTQYF
TRBV3-1	TRBJ2-6	many	.	TGTGCCAGCAGCTCCAACAGGGCTGGGGCCAACGTCCTGACTTTC	CASSSNRAGANVLTF
TRBV6-5	TRBJ1-1	once	.	TGTGCCAGCAGTTACTTGGCAGGAGAGAACACTGAAGCTTTCTTT	CASSYLAGENTEAFF
TRBV5-4	TRBJ2-3	few	.	TGTGCCAGCAGCCCCAGACAGGTCTCTAGCACAGATACGCAGTATTTT	CASSPRQVSSTDTQYF
TRBV5-6	TRBJ2-3	few	.	TGTGCCAGCAGTCCGGACAGCTCCCGACATGATACGCAGTATTTT	CASSPDSSRHDTQYF
TRBV7-9	TRBJ1-6	many	TRBD1	TGTGCCAGCAGCCAGGGACAGTATAATTCACCCCTCCACTTT	CASSQGQYNSPLHF
TRBV3-1	TRBJ1-2	.	.	TGTGCCAGCAGCCAAGATTTTTCGGACGTCTATGGCTACACCTTC	CASSQDFSDVYGYTF
TRBV29-1	TRBJ1-2	.	TRBD1	TGCAGCGTTGGGGGGCCACAGGGGCGCCCCTATGGCTACACCTTC	CSVGGPQGRPYGYTF
TRBV12-3/TRBV12-4	TRBJ2-5	many	TRBD2	TGTGCCAGCAGCCGGTCGCGGGGGGAAGAGACCCAGTACTTC	CASSRSRGEETQYF
TRBV12-3/TRBV12-4	TRBJ2-7	many	.	TGTGCCAGCAGTTTAATTAATTCTGGCTACGAGCAGTACTTC	CASSLINSGYEQYF
TRBV11-2	TRBJ1-2	many	.	TGTGCCAGCAGCCCTATCCCGGCGGTGGAGAGCCCCGACTATGGCTACACCTTC	CASSPIPAVESPDYGYTF
TRBV5-6	TRBJ1-1	many	TRBD1	TGTGCCAGCAACCACGGGACAGGGATCATGAACACTGAAGCTTTCTTT	CASNHGTGIMNTEAFF
TRBV7-9	TRBJ2-4	.	.	TGTGCCAGCAGCTTAGTCCGGGGACTAGCCAAAAACATTCAGTACTTC	CASSLVRGLAKNIQYF
TRBV27	TRBJ2-1	.	TRBD1	TGTGCCAGCAGTTTACAGGGGGCAACCTACAATGAGCAGTTCTTC	CASSLQGATYNEQFF
TRBV6-1	TRBJ2-1	many	TRBD2	TGTGCCAGCAGTGAAGGACTAGCGGGCTACAATGAGCAGTTCTTC	CASSEGLAGYNEQFF
TRBV5-4	TRBJ2-2	few	.	TGTGCCAGCAGCTTGGGACGGCCAGACACCGGGGAGCTGTTTTTT	CASSLGRPDTGELFF
TRBV7-2	TRBJ1-4	many	.	TGTGCCAGCAGCTTTTCGTTGGAAAAACTGTTTTTT	CASSFSLEKLFF
TRBV6-5	TRBJ1-3	few	.	TGTGCCAGCAGTTACACGGGGGGCAGAAACACCATATATTTT	CASSYTGGRNTIYF
TRBV15	TRBJ2-2	.	.	TGTGCCACCAGCGGTGGGGACACCGGGGAGCTGTTTTTT	CATSGGDTGELFF
TRBV5-6	TRBJ2-1	many	.	TGTGCCAGCAGCTTAGACAGGCAACTAGCGAATGAGCAGTTCTTC	CASSLDRQLANEQFF
TRBV7-3	TRBJ2-3	.	.	TGTGCCAGCAGCTTAACGGACTCGTTAGCTGGAGATACGCAGTATTTT	CASSLTDSLAGDTQYF
TRBV6-1	TRBJ1-2	few	TRBD1	TGTGCCAGCAGTTATCCGACAGGGTTTGGCTACACCTTC	CASSYPTGFGYTF
TRBV6-1	TRBJ2-2	.	TRBD1	TGTGCCAGCAGAGAACAGGGGGCGAACGGGGAGCTGTTTTTT	CASREQGANGELFF
TRBV5-6	TRBJ1-4	few	.	TGTGCCAGCAGCTCAACAGGCTTAAAGGATGAAAAACTGTTTTTT	CASSSTGLKDEKLFF
TRBV3-1	TRBJ2-4	.	.	TGTGCCAGCAGCCAAGTAGGGGACATTCAGTACTTC	CASSQVGDIQYF
TRBV15	TRBJ1-1	many	.	TGTGCCATCGCAGGGCCCCGAAACACTGAAGCTTTCTTT	CAIAGPRNTEAFF
TRBV4-2	TRBJ2-5	.	.	TGTGCCAGCAGTCAAGGAGACAGACCGGGGCAAGAGACCCAGTACTTC	CASSQGDRPGQETQYF
TRBV30	TRBJ1-1	few	TRBD1	TGTGCCTGGAGTGTAACAGGGGTAGACACTTTCTTT	CAWSVTGVDTFF
TRBV19	TRBJ2-3	.	.	TGTGCCAGTAGTTGGGGCGCCGTCACAGATACGCAGTATTTT	CASSWGAVTDTQYF
TRBV2	TRBJ1-6	many	.	TGTGCCAGCAGTGTGGAGGGTTCAGATTCACCCCTCCACTTT	CASSVEGSDSPLHF
TRBV6-2/TRBV6-3	TRBJ1-4	.	.	TGTGCCAGCAGTTACCCGAAGACGGGAGCAACTAATGAAAAACTGTTTTTT	CASSYPKTGATNEKLFF
TRBV7-3	TRBJ1-2	few	.	TGTGCCAGCAGCTCAGGCCCTTCTAACTATGGCTACACCTTC	CASSSGPSNYGYTF
TRBV5-1	TRBJ1-5	.	TRBD1	TGCGCCAGCAGGCCCTCCGAACCCGAACAGGGGCCGCCCCAGCATTTT	CASRPSEPEQGPPQHF
TRBV19	TRBJ1-3	.	.	TGTGCCAGTAGTATTCGGGACTCCTCTGGAAACACCATATATTTT	CASSIRDSSGNTIYF
TRBV12-3/TRBV12-4	TRBJ2-5	many	TRBD2	TGTGCCAGCAGTCTGGGACTAGCGGGGGGGCTATGGGAGACCCAGTACTTC	CASSLGLAGGLWETQYF
TRBV27	TRBJ1-1	few	TRBD1	TGTGCCAGCAGTTGGGACAGGGGTTTGGAAGCTTTCTTT	CASSWDRGLEAFF
TRBV2	TRBJ1-5	many	.	TGTGCCAGCAGTGATGTTCGGGTGAGCAATCAGCCCCAGCATTTT	CASSDVRVSNQPQHF
TRBV4-2	TRBJ1-2	few	.	TGTGCCAGCAGCCAAGAACAGTATTCGGCGGAGGATGGCTACACCTTC	CASSQEQYSAEDGYTF
TRBV11-2	TRBJ2-3	few	TRBD2	TGTGCCAGCAGCCCCCTAGTAGGACTAGCCGCAGATACGCAGTATTTT	CASSPLVGLAADTQYF
TRBV3-1	TRBJ2-7	few	.	TGTGCCAGCAGCCTGCCCCAGGCGAGGTCCTACGAGCAGTACTTC	CASSLPQARSYEQYF
TRBV5-1	TRBJ1-3	.	.	TGCGCCAGCAGACAAACCGGGACGGCGGGAAACACCATATATTTT	CASRQTGTAGNTIYF
TRBV4-1	TRBJ2-2	.	TRBD2	TGCGCCAGCAGCCCTTGGGAGGGGATGAACACCGGGGAGCTGTTTTTT	CASSPWEGMNTGELFF
TRBV6-1	TRBJ1-6	many	.	TGTGCCAGCAGTTACGGGGGACGGTTCTATAATTCACCCCTCCACTTT	CASSYGGRFYNSPLHF